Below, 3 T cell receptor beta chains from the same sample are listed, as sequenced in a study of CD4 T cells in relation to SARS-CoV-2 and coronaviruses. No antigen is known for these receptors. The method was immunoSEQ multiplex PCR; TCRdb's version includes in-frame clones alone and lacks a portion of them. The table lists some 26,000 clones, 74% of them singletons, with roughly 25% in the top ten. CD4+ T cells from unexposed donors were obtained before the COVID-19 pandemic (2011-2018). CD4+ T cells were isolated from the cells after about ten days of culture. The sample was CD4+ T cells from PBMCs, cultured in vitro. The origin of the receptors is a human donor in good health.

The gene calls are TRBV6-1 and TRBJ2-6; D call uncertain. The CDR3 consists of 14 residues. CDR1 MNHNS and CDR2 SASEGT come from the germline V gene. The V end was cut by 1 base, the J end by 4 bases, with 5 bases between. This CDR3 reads CASSEGQGANVLTF. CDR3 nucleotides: TGTGCCAGCAGTGAAGGGCAAGGGGCCAACGTCCTGACTTTC.

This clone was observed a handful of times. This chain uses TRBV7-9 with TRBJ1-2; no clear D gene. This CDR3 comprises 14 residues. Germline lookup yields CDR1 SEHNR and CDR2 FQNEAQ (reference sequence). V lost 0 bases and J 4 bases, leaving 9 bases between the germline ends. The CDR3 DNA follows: TGTGCCAGCAGCTTAGCTACAGATCTCTATGGCTACACCTTC. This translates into CASSLATDLYGYTF.

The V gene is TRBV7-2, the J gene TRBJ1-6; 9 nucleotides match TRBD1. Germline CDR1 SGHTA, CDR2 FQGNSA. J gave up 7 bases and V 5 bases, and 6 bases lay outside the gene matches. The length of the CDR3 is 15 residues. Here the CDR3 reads CASSPGQGWNSPLHF. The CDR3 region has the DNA TGTGCCAGCAGCCCCGGACAGGGGTGGAATTCACCCCTCCACTTT.